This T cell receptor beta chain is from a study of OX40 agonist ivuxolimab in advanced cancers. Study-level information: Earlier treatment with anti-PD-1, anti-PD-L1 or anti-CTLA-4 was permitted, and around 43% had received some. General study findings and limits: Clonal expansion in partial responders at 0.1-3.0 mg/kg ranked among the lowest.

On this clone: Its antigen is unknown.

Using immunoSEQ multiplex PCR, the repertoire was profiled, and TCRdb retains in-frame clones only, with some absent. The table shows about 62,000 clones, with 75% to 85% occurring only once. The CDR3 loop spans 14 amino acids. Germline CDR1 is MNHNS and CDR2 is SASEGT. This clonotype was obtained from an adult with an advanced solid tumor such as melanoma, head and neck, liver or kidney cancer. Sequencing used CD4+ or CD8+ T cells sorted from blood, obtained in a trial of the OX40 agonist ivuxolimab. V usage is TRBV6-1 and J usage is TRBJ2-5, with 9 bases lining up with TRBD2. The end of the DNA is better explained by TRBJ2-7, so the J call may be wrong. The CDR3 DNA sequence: TGTGCCAGCAGCTCTAGCGGGGCCTCCTACGAGCAGTACTTC. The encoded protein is CASSSSGASYEQYF.